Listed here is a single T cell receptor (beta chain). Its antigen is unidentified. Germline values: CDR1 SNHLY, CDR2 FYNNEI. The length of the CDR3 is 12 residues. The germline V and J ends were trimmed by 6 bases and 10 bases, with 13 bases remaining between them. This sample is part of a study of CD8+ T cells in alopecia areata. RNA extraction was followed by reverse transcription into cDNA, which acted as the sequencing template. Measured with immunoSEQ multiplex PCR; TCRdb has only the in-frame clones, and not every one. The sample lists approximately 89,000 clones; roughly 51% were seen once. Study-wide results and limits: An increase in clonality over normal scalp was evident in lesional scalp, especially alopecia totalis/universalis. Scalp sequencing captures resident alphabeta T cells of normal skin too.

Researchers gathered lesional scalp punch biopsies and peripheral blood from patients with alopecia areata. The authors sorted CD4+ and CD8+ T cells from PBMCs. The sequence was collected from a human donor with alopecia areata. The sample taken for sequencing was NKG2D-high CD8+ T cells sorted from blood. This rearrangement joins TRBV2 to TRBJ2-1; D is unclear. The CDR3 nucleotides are TGTGCCAGCAGCCCGCCCATAAACGAGCAGTTCTTC. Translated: CASSPPINEQFF.